The entry below describes one TCR beta chain. The sample originates from a study of patients and donors after allogeneic stem cell transplantation. In TCRdb, the RT-PCR reads were re-called with MiXCR into one record per CDR3 protein. The sample consists of roughly 200,000 distinct CDR3 sequences, around 41% of them appearing once. The CDR3 runs 15 residues. Trimming stripped 6 bases from V and 4 bases from J, with 18 bases between. The TCR sequence derives from a human donor who was either an allogeneic HSCT recipient or a stem cell or donor lymphocyte infusion donor (not recorded which). It is not recorded whose cells these are; they may come from a transplant donor. Sequencing was carried out using blood, either unsorted or a sorted T cell fraction (not recorded which). This chain joins TRBV12-3 or TRBV12-4 and TRBJ1-2; TRBD1 is a possible D gene (5 bases). CDR3 DNA: TGTGCCAGCAGGATCGGACGGGGACGAGGCTATGGCTACACCTTC. It codes for CASRIGRGRGYGYTF.